This T cell receptor beta chain was retrieved from a study of control samples from healthy donors and cancer patients. Generated by immunoSEQ multiplex PCR, the TCRdb table keeps only in-frame clones and is missing some. The data contain roughly 400,000 clones, more than 80% of them singletons. The CDR3 consists of 14 residues. Germline V gene sequence: CDR1 GTSNPN, CDR2 SVGIG (reference sequence). V was pared by 7 bases and J by 0 bases, with 12 bases between. Sequenced material: PBMCs. The sequence derives from a middle-aged man with head and neck cancer. V usage is TRBV30 and J usage is TRBJ1-4; a possible D gene is TRBD1 (6 bases). CDR3 in amino acids: CASRGLATNEKLFF. The CDR3 DNA sequence: TGTGCCTCCAGGGGATTAGCAACTAATGAAAAACTGTTTTTT.